This T cell receptor (beta chain) was sequenced for a study of tumor and adjacent non-tumor tissue in lung cancer. Study-level information: Stage I to III disease affected about nine men and about five women aged roughly 31 to 80.

RNA was extracted from bulk tissue without any cell sorting. More than 3 cm separated this lung sample from the edge of the tumor. This CDR3 contains 13 residues. Germline loops: CDR1 MGHRA, CDR2 YSYEKL. Trimming cost V 3 bases and J 8 bases, with 10 bases left between them. Three rounds of nested PCR, following a modified ARM-PCR protocol, produced the TCRbeta library. TCRdb redid the calling of the multiplex PCR reads with MiXCR, one entry per CDR3 protein. The sample comprises some 73,000 distinct CDR3 sequences, approximately 78% of which are singletons, and roughly half rests with the top ten. The sequence derives from a man aged 60 to 75 with non-small cell lung cancer. Sequencing was done on a sample of distant non-tumor lung tissue. The chain uses TRBV4-1 and TRBJ2-2, with D hard to call. In nucleotides, the CDR3 is TGCGCCAGCAGCCAGATACAAGCTGGGGAGCTGTTTTTT. Translated: CASSQIQAGELFF.